The present entry profiles one T cell receptor (beta chain) with its context. The record originates from a study of OX40 agonist ivuxolimab in advanced cancers. Overall study context: Patients received intravenous ivuxolimab every 2 weeks at 0.01 to 10 mg/kg.

The assay was immunoSEQ multiplex PCR, and TCRdb's table has in-frame clones only and misses some. The table has about 64,000 clones, about 90% seen once. The CDR3 is made up of 15 amino acids. Germline V gene sequence: CDR1 SGHTA, CDR2 FQGNSA. V was shortened by 2 bases and J by 0 bases, with 8 bases between the two germline ends. On cycle 4 day 1 and cycle 7 day 1, as well as at baseline, blood was sampled. The V call is TRBV7-2, the J call TRBJ2-1; D is uncertain. This material consisted of CD4+ or CD8+ T cells sorted from blood, taken in a trial of the OX40 agonist ivuxolimab. The origin of this receptor is an adult with an advanced solid tumor such as melanoma, head and neck, liver or kidney cancer. CDR3 DNA sequence: TGTGCCAGCAGCTTATCTTGGAGCTCCTACAATGAGCAGTTCTTC. Its protein is CASSLSWSSYNEQFF. Full variable domain (rest looked up from reference TRBV7-2 and TRBJ2-1): GAGVSQSPSNKVTEKGKDVELRCDPISGHTALYWYRQSLGQGLEFLIYFQGNSAPDKSGLPSDRFSAERTGGSVSTLTIQRTQQEDSAVYLCASSLSWSSYNEQFFGPGTRLTVL.